These 15 T cell receptor beta chains were all obtained from the same sample, sequenced in a study of blood T cell repertoires in COVID-19. Sequencing was performed with immunoSEQ multiplex PCR; in TCRdb, only in-frame clones are kept and a portion is missing. There are a few hundred thousand clones in the sample; 80% to 90% occur only once, and about 3.8% lies in the top ten. The sequenced sample consisted of PBMCs or T cells enriched from blood (not recorded which). Receptors originate from a woman aged 40 to 50 with acute COVID-19.

The chain combines TRBV13 with TRBJ2-1; D unresolved. The germline gives CDR1 PRHDT, CDR2 FYEKMQ (reference sequence). V was pared by 1 base and J by 3 bases, with 13 bases between. The CDR3 is 16 amino acids. The CDR3 region has the DNA TGTGCCAGCAGCTTAGAGGTCGCCAGGATCTACAATGAGCAGTTCTTC. Its translation: CASSLEVARIYNEQFF.

The chain has TRBV6-5 and TRBJ2-1; TRBD2 aligns across 9 bases. V trimming: 4 bases; J trimming: 7 bases; junction bases outside the gene matches: 8. The germline V gene encodes CDR1 MNHEY and CDR2 SVGAGI. CDR3 length: 15 amino acids. CDR3 protein: CASSFVAGAGNEQFF. CDR3 DNA sequence: TGTGCCAGCAGTTTTGTAGCGGGAGCGGGAAATGAGCAGTTCTTC.

The gene calls are TRBV5-8 and TRBJ2-1; TRBD1 matches at 9 bases. Germline lookup yields CDR1 SGHTS and CDR2 YDEGEE. V was pared by 4 bases and J by 2 bases, with 19 bases of the junction left unmatched. This CDR3 has 20 residues. CDR3 amino acids: CASSGRDRVLGTPAYNEQFF. The CDR3 DNA is TGTGCCAGCAGCGGCCGGGACAGGGTGCTCGGGACGCCAGCCTACAATGAGCAGTTCTTC.

This sequence joins TRBV5-6 and TRBJ1-1, with 8 bases that match TRBD1. CDR3 length: 17 residues. Looked up from germline, CDR1 is SGHDT and CDR2 is YYEEEE. V gave up 6 bases and J gave up 3 bases; unmatched junction bases: 16. This CDR3 is CASTPSSRQGYYTEAFF. The CDR3 nucleotides are TGTGCCAGCACCCCGTCCTCCAGACAGGGGTACTACACTGAAGCTTTCTTT.

The rearrangement links TRBV3-1 (or the pseudogene TRBV3-2) to TRBJ1-2; possibly TRBD1 for D (5 bases). This CDR3 contains 14 residues. Germline values: CDR1 LGHDT, CDR2 YNNKEL (reference sequence). Trimming took 3 bases from V and 8 from J, leaving 16 bases between them. The CDR3 coding sequence is TGTGCCAGCAGCCAGAGTGAACCCAGGGAAGGCTACACCTTC. This gives the protein CASSQSEPREGYTF.

J is TRBJ2-6 and V is TRBV19; 8 nucleotides match TRBD1. The CDR3 loop spans 19 amino acids. CDR1 and CDR2 from the germline V gene are LNHDA and SQIVND (reference sequence). V trimming: 4 bases; J trimming: 0 bases; junction bases outside the gene matches: 11. CDR3 DNA sequence: TGTGCCAGTAGTACTAAGACAGGGGCAATAGTCTCTGGGGCCAACGTCCTGACTTTC. Its translation: CASSTKTGAIVSGANVLTF. The full variable domain, rest sourced from reference TRBV19 and TRBJ2-6, is DGGITQSPKYLFRKEGQNVTLSCEQNLNHDAMYWYRQDPGQGLRLIYYSQIVNDFQKGDIAEGYSVSREKKESFPLTVTSAQKNPTAFYLCASSTKTGAIVSGANVLTFGAGSRLTVL.

This clone was picked up a small number of times. The chain recombines TRBV27 with TRBJ2-2, with TRBD2 identical over 7 bases. This CDR3 is 16 amino acids long. Unmatched junction bases numbered 10, after V lost 0 bases and J lost 9 bases. In germline, CDR1 is MNHEY, CDR2 SMNVEV (reference sequence). CDR3 nucleotide sequence: TGTGCCAGCAGTTTATCGATAGGAGCGGGAATACGGGAGCTGTTTTTT. Translation: CASSLSIGAGIRELFF.

This clone was recorded once. This chain joins TRBV19 and TRBJ1-4; perhaps TRBD1 as D (6 bases). CDR1 LNHDA and CDR2 SQIVND come from the germline V gene (reference sequence). Trimming removed 3 bases at V and 8 bases at J, with 16 bases between. This CDR3 contains 15 residues. This CDR3 is CASSMPGQGSEKLFF. Here the CDR3 DNA reads TGTGCCAGTAGTATGCCGGGACAAGGTTCCGAAAAACTGTTTTTT.

This sequence joins TRBV3-1 (or the pseudogene TRBV3-2) and TRBJ2-1; 9 bases fit TRBD2. Trimming at V came to 1 base and at J to 9 bases, leaving 7 bases not matched to a gene. The CDR3 has 15 amino acids. Germline V gives CDR1 LGHDT, CDR2 YNNKEL (reference sequence). CDR3 DNA sequence: TGTGCCAGCAGCCAAGGGGCTAGCGGGAACTTTGAGCAGTTCTTC. It is translated as CASSQGASGNFEQFF.

The V gene is TRBV2, the J gene TRBJ2-2; 13 nucleotides agree with TRBD2. CDR3 size: 16 residues. Trimming cost V 6 bases and J 1 base; bases outside gene matches: 2. In germline, CDR1 is SNHLY, CDR2 FYNNEI. The CDR3 nucleotides read TGTGCCAGCAGACGACTAGCGGGAGGGAACACCGGGGAGCTGTTTTTT. Encoded protein: CASRRLAGGNTGELFF.

The genes are TRBV28 and TRBJ2-7; possibly TRBD2 for D (6 bases). This CDR3 region has 17 residues. The germline CDR1 and CDR2 sequences are MDHEN and SYDVKM. V was clipped by 3 bases and J by 1 base, with 19 bases between them. The CDR3: CASSLVGGSASSYEQYF. The CDR3 nucleotides read TGTGCCAGCAGTTTGGTAGGAGGGTCAGCCTCTTCCTACGAGCAGTACTTC.

The rearrangement joins TRBV15 to TRBJ1-3, with 7 nucleotides matching TRBD1. Germline loops: CDR1 LNHNV, CDR2 YYDKDF (reference sequence). Losses at the gene ends were 6 bases for V and 5 bases for J; bases not matched to a gene: 10. The CDR3 has 15 residues. In nucleotides, the CDR3 is TGTGCCACCAGAGACGGACAGGCTATTAGAAACACCATATATTTT. It yields the protein CATRDGQAIRNTIYF.

The chain couples TRBV11-2 to TRBJ2-7, with TRBD2 matching 8 bases. The CDR3 loop spans 18 amino acids. Germline loops: CDR1 SGHAT, CDR2 FQNNGV. Trimming at V came to 3 bases and at J to 1 base, leaving 14 bases not matched to a gene. In DNA form, the CDR3 reads TGTGCCAGCAGCTTTTATTATAGCGGGAAGAACCGATCCTACGAGCAGTACTTC. Its translation is CASSFYYSGKNRSYEQYF.

The V call is TRBV29-1, the J call TRBJ2-3; the match to TRBD2 covers 7 bases. The CDR3 extends over 14 amino acids. V dropped 7 bases and J dropped 2; count of bases not matched to a gene: 9. Germline V gives CDR1 SQVTM, CDR2 ANQGSEA. The CDR3 loop reads CSGQGGGATDTQYF. The DNA for the CDR3 is TGCAGCGGTCAAGGCGGGGGTGCCACAGATACGCAGTATTTT.

The chain combines TRBV27 with TRBJ2-7; 9 positions match TRBD2. CDR1 MNHEY and CDR2 SMNVEV come from the germline V gene (reference sequence). V was clipped by 3 bases and J by 1 base; unmatched bases: 4. This CDR3 has 15 amino acids. As DNA, the CDR3 is TGTGCCAGCAGTTTTGGTAGCGGGAGTTCCTACGAGCAGTACTTC. As protein: CASSFGSGSSYEQYF.